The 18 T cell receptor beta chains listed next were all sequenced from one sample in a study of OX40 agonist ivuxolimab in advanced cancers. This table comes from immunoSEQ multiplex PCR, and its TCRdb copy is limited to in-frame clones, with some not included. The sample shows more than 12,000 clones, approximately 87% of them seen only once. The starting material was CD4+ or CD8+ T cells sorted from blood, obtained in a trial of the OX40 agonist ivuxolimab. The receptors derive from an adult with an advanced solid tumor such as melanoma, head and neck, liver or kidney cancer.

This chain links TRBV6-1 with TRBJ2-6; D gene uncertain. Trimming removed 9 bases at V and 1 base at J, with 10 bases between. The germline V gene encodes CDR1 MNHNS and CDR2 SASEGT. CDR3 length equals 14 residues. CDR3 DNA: TGTGCCAGTATAATACGTTCTGGGGCCAACGTCCTGACTTTC. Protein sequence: CASIIRSGANVLTF.

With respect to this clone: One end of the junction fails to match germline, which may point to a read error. For the CDR3, the DNA is TGTGCTAGCAGCTTAAACCCGGGGAGCCTTTTTGAGCAGTTCTTC. Translating gives CASSLNPGSLFEQFF. The chain employs TRBV7-7 and TRBJ2-1, with TRBD2 as a possible D gene (5 bases). The CDR3 has 15 residues. Germline V CDR1 and CDR2: SSHAT, FNYEAQ (reference sequence).

CDR3 loop: CASSPQGAVNTEAFF. The DNA for the CDR3 is TGTGCCAGCTCACCACAAGGGGCCGTGAACACTGAAGCTTTCTTT. This chain joins TRBV18 and TRBJ1-1, with D possibly TRBD1 on 5 matching bases. The CDR3 runs 15 residues. In germline, CDR1 is KGHSH, CDR2 LQKENI. V was cut by 1 base and J by 0 bases, with 9 bases left in between.

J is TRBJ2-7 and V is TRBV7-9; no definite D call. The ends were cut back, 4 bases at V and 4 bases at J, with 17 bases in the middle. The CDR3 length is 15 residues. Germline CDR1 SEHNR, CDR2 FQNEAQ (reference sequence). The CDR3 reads CASSSGRASDYEQYF. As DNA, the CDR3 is TGTGCCAGCAGCTCCGGTAGGGCCTCCGATTACGAGCAGTACTTC. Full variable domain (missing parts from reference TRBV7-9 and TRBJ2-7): DTGVSQNPRHKITKRGQNVTFRCDPISEHNRLYWYRQTLGQGPEFLTYFQNEAQLEKSRLLSDRFSAERPKGSFSTLEIQRTEQGDSAMYLCASSSGRASDYEQYFGPGTRLTVT.

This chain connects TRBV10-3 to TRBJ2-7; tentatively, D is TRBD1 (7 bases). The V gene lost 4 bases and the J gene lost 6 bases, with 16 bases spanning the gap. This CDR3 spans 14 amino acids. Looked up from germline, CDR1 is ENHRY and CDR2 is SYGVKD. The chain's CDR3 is CAISGQGGSPEQYF. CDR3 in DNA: TGTGCCATCAGTGGACAGGGAGGTTCCCCCGAGCAGTACTTC.

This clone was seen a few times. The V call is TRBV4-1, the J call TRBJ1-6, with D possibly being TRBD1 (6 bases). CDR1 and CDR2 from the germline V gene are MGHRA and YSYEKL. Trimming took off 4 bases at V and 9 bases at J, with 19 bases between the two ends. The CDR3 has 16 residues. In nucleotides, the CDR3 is TGCGCCAGCAGCCCTTCCCAGGCGGAGGGGGGTTCACCCCTCCACTTT. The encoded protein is CASSPSQAEGGSPLHF.

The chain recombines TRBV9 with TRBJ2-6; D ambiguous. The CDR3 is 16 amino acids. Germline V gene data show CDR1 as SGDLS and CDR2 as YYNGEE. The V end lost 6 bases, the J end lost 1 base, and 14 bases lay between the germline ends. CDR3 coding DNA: TGTGCCAGCACCCAATTCTCGGGTTCTGGGGCCAACGTCCTGACTTTC. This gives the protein CASTQFSGSGANVLTF.

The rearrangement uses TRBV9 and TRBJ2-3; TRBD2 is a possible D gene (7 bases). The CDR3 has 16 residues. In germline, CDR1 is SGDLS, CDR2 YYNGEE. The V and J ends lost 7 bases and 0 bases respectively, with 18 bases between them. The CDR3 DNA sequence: TGTGCCAGCCAGCCTAGCGGACAGACTAGCACAGATACGCAGTATTTT. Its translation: CASQPSGQTSTDTQYF. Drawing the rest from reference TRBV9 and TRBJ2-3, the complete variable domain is DSGVTQTPKHLITATGQRVTLRCSPRSGDLSVYWYQQSLDQGLQFLIQYYNGEERAKGNILERFSAQQFPDLHSELNLSSLELGDSALYFCASQPSGQTSTDTQYFGPGTRLTVL.

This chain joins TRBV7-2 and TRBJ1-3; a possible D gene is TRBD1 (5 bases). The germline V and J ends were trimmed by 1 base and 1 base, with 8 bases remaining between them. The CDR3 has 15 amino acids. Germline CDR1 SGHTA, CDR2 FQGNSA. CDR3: CASSLVRGSGNTIYF. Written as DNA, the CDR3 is TGTGCCAGCAGCTTAGTGAGGGGATCTGGAAACACCATATATTTT.

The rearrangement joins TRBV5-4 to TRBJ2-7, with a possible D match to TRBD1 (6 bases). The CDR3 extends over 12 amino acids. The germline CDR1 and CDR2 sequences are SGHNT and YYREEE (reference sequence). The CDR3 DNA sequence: TGTGCCAGCAGGTCGCAGGACAGCGATTTAGTAGTC. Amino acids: CASRSQDSDLVV.

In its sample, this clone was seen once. The CDR3 DNA reads TGTGCCAGCAGCAACGCGGAGGGCCCTCTGTTCTTC. This encodes CASSNAEGPLFF. V and J are TRBV5-4 and TRBJ2-1, with D possibly matching TRBD2 (6 bases). This CDR3 is built from 12 residues. Looked up from germline, CDR1 is SGHNT and CDR2 is YYREEE (reference sequence). V was pared by 4 bases and J by 15 bases, with 17 bases between.

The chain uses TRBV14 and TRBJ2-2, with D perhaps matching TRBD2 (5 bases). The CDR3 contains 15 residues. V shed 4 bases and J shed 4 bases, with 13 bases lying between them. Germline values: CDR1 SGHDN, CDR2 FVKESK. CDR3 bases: TGTGCCAGCAGCCGGAGGCAGGTAGCCACCGGGGAGCTGTTTTTT. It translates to CASSRRQVATGELFF. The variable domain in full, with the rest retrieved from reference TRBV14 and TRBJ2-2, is EAGVTQFPSHSVIEKGQTVTLRCDPISGHDNLYWYRRVMGKEIKFLLHFVKESKQDESGMPNNRFLAERTGGTYSTLKVQPAELEDSGVYFCASSRRQVATGELFFGEGSRLTVL.

Here the CDR3 DNA reads TGTGCCAGCAGCCTGGTAGCGGGGAAGGATACGCAGTATTTT. This codes for CASSLVAGKDTQYF. The V gene is TRBV5-5, the J gene TRBJ2-3; TRBD2 matches 8 bases. CDR1 and CDR2 (germline): SGHKS, YYEKEE (reference sequence). Unmatched junction bases numbered 7, after V lost 4 bases and J lost 6 bases. The CDR3 totals 14 residues.

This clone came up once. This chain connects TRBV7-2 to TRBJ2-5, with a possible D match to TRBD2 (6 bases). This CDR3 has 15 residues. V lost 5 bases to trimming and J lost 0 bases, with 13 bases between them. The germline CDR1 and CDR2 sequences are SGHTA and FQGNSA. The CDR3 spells CASSLARGYQETQYF. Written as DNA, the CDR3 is TGTGCCAGCAGCCTCGCCCGGGGGTACCAAGAGACCCAGTACTTC.

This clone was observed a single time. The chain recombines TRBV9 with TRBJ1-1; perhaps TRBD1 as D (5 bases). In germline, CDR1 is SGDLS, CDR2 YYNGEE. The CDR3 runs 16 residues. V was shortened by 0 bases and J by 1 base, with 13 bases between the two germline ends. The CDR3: CASSVGIDSPNTEAFF. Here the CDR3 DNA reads TGTGCCAGCAGCGTAGGGATCGACAGCCCGAACACTGAAGCTTTCTTT.

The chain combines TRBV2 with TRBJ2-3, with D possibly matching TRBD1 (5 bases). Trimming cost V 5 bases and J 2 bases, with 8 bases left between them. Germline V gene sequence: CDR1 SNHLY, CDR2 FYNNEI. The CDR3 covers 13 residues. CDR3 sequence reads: CASSNRPTDTQYF. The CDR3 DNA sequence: TGTGCCAGCAGTAACAGGCCCACAGATACGCAGTATTTT.

The CDR3 reads CASKGVHEQYF. The CDR3 nucleotides are TGTGCCAGTAAGGGGGTTCACGAGCAGTACTTC. This sequence joins TRBV19 and TRBJ2-7; the D gene is possibly TRBD1 (6 bases). Germline values: CDR1 LNHDA, CDR2 SQIVND (reference sequence). The CDR3 consists of 11 residues. Trimming removed 7 bases from V and 5 bases from J, with 9 bases in between. Combining the CDR3 with reference TRBV19 and TRBJ2-7 gives the whole variable domain DGGITQSPKYLFRKEGQNVTLSCEQNLNHDAMYWYRQDPGQGLRLIYYSQIVNDFQKGDIAEGYSVSREKKESFPLTVTSAQKNPTAFYLCASKGVHEQYFGPGTRLTVT.

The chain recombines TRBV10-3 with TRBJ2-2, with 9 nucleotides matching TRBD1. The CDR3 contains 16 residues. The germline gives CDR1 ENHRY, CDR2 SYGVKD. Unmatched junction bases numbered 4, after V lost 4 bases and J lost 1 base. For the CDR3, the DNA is TGTGCCATCAGTGCTCCGACAGGGGGGAACACCGGGGAGCTGTTTTTT. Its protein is CAISAPTGGNTGELFF.